This T cell receptor (beta chain) appears in the sequencing data of a study of radiotherapy plus CTLA-4 blockade in lung cancer. V gave up 5 bases and J gave up 5 bases, with 15 bases separating them. The germline V gene has CDR1 KGHSH and CDR2 LQKENI. The CDR3 totals 14 residues. Using immunoSEQ multiplex PCR, the repertoire was profiled, and TCRdb retains in-frame clones only, with some absent. The sample has around 99,000 clones, roughly 88% seen once. The TCR sequence derives from a human donor with non-small cell lung cancer that progressed on radiotherapy plus ipilimumab. The chain uses TRBV18 and TRBJ1-2; D may be TRBD1 (6 bases). Sequencing used peripheral blood, obtained from a patient treated with radiotherapy plus ipilimumab. CDR3 sequence (DNA): TGTGCCAGCTCATGGGGGGCCCATGGATATGGCTACACCTTC. This sequence encodes CASSWGAHGYGYTF.